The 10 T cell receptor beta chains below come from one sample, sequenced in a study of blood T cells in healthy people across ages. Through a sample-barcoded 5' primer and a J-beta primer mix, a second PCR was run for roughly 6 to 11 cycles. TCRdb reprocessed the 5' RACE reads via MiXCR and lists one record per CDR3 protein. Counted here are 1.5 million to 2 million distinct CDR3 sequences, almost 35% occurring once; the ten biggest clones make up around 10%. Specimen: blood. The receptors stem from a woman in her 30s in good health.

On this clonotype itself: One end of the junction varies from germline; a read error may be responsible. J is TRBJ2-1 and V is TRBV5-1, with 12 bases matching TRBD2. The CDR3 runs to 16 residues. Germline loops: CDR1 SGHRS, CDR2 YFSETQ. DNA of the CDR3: TGCGCCAGCGGCTTGGGAGGGACTAGCGGGTGGAATGAGCAGTTCTTC. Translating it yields CASGLGGTSGWNEQFF. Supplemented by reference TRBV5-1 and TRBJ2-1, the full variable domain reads KAGVTQTPRYLIKTRGQQVTLSCSPISGHRSVSWYQQTPGQGLQFLFEYFSETQRNKGNFPGRFSGRQFSNSRSEMNVSTLELGDSALYLCASGLGGTSGWNEQFFGPGTRLTVL.

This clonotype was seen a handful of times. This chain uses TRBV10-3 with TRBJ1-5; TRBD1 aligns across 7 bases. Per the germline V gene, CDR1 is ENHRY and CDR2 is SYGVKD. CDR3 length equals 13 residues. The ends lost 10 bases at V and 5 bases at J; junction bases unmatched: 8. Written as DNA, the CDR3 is TGTGCCAGCGACAGGGAAGGGGATCAGCCCCAGCATTTT. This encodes CASDREGDQPQHF.

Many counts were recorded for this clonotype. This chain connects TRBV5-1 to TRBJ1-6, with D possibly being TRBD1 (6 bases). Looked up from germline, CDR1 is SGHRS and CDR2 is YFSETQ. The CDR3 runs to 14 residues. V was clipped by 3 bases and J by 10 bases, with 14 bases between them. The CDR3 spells CASSYGGDGSPLHF. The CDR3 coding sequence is TGCGCCAGCAGCTACGGGGGCGACGGATCACCCCTCCACTTT.

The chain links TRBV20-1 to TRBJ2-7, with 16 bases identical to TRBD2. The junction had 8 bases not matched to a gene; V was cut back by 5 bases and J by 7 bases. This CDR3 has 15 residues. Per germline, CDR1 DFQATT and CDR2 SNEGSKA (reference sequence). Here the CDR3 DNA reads TGCAGTGCTGGTGGGACTAGCGGGAGGGCCGGGGAGCAGTACTTC. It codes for CSAGGTSGRAGEQYF.

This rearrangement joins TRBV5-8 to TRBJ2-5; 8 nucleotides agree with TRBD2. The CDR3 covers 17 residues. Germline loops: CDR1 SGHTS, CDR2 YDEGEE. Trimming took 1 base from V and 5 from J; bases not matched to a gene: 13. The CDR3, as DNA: TGTGCCAGCAGCTTGTTATGGAGCAGCGGGGGCCAGGAGACCCAGTACTTC. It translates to CASSLLWSSGGQETQYF.

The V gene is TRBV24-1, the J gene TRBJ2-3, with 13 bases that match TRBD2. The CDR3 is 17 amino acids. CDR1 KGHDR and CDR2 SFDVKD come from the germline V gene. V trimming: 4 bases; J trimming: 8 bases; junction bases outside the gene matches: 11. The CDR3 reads CATSEGALAGGAGTQYF. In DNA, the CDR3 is TGTGCCACCAGTGAAGGAGCACTAGCGGGAGGGGCTGGTACGCAGTATTTT.

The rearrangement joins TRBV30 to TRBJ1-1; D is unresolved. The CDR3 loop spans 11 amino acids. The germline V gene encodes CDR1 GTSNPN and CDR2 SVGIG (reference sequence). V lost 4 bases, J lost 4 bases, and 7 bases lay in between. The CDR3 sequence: CAWISFTEAFF. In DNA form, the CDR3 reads TGTGCCTGGATTTCATTCACTGAAGCTTTCTTT.

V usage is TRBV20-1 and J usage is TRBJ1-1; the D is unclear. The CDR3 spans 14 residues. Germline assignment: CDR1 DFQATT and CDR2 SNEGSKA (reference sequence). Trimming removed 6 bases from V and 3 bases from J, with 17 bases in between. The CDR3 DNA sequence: TGCAGTGCCCCGCCGGTGGTAGGGTACACTGAAGCTTTCTTT. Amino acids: CSAPPVVGYTEAFF.

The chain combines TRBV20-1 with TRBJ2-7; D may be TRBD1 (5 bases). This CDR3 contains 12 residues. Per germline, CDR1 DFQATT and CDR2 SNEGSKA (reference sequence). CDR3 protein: CKTGSPSYEQYF. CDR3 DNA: TGCAAAACAGGTTCCCCATCCTACGAGCAGTACTTC.

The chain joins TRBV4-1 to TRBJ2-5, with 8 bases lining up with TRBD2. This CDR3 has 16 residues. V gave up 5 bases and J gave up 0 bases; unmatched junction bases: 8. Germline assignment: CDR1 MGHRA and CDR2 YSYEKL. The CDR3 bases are TGCGCCAGCAGCTCGGGCGGGGGGACGTACCAAGAGACCCAGTACTTC. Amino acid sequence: CASSSGGGTYQETQYF.